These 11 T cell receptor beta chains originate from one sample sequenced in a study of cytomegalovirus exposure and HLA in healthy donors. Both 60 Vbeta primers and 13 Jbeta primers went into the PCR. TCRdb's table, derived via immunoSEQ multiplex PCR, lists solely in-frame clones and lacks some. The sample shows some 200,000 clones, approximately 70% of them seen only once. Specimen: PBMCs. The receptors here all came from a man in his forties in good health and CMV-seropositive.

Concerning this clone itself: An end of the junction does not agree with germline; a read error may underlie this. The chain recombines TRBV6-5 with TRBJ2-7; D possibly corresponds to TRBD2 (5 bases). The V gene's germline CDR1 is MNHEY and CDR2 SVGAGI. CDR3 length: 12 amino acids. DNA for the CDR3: TGTGCCAGCAGGACCGGGGTGGGCGAGCAGTGCTTC. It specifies CASRTGVGEQCF.

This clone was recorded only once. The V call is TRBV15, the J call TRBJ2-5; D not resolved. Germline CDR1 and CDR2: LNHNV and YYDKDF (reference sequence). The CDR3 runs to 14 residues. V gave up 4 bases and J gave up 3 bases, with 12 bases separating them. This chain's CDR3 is CATSTPIREETQYF. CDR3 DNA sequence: TGTGCCACCAGCACCCCGATCCGCGAAGAGACCCAGTACTTC.

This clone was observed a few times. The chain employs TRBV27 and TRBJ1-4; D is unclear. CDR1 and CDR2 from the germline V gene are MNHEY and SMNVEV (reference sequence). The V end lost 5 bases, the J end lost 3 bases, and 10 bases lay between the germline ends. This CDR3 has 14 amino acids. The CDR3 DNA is TGTGCCAGCAGTATCCACGGGGCTAATGAAAAACTGTTTTTT. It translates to CASSIHGANEKLFF.

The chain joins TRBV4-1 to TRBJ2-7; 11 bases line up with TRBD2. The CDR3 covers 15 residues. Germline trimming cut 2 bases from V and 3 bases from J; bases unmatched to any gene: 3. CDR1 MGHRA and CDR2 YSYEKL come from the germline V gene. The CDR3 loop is CASSQILAGDYEQYF. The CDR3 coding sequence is TGCGCCAGCAGCCAAATACTAGCGGGGGACTACGAGCAGTACTTC.

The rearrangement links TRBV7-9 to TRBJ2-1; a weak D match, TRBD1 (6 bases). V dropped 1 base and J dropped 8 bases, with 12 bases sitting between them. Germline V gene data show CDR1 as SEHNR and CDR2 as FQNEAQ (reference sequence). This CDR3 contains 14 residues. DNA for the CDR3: TGTGCCAGCAGCTTAGTACAGGGAGTCGATGAGCAGTTCTTC. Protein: CASSLVQGVDEQFF.

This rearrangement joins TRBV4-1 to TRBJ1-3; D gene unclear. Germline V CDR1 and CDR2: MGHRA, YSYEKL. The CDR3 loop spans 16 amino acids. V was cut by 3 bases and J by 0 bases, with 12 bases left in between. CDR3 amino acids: CASSQLFGVSGNTIYF. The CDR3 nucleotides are TGCGCCAGCAGCCAGCTATTCGGGGTCTCTGGAAACACCATATATTTT.

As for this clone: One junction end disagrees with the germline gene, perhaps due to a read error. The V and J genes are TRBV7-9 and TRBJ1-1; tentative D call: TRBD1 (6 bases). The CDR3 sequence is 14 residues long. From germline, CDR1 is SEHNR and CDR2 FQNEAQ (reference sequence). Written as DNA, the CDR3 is TGTTCCAGCAGCTTAGTAGGGGGGGTAACTGAAGCTTTCTTT. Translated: CSSSLVGGVTEAFF.

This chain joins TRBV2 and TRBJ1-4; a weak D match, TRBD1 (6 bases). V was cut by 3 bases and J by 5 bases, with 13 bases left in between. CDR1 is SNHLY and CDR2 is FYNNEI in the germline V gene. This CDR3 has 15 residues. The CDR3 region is CASSDARGHNEKLFF. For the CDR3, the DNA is TGTGCCAGCAGTGACGCGAGGGGACACAATGAAAAACTGTTTTTT.

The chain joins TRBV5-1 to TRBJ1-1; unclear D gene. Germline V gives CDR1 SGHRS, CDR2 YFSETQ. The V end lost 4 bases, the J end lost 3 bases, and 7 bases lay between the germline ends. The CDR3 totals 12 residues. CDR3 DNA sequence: TGCGCCAGCAGCCGCCGGGACACTGAAGCTTTCTTT. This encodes CASSRRDTEAFF.

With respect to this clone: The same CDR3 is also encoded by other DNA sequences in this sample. CDR3 loop: CASSFERGLAGPNGELFF. The DNA for the CDR3 is TGTGCCAGCAGCTTTGAACGTGGACTAGCGGGGCCTAACGGGGAGCTGTTTTTT. V is TRBV11-2 and J is TRBJ2-2; TRBD2 agrees at 12 bases. CDR1 and CDR2 from the germline V gene are SGHAT and FQNNGV. The CDR3 is 18 residues long. The trim removed 3 bases at V and 7 bases at J, leaving 12 bases unmatched. Supplemented by reference TRBV11-2 and TRBJ2-2, the full variable domain reads EAGVAQSPRYKIIEKRQSVAFWCNPISGHATLYWYQQILGQGPKLLIQFQNNGVVDDSQLPKDRFSAERLKGVDSTLKIQPAKLEDSAVYLCASSFERGLAGPNGELFFGEGSRLTVL.

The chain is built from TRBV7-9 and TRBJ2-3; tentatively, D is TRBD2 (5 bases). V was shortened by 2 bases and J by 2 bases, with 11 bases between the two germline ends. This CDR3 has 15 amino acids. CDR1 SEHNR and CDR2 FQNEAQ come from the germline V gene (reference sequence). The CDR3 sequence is CASSLNSGYTDTQYF. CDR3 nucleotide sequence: TGTGCCAGCAGCTTAAACAGCGGCTACACAGATACGCAGTATTTT.